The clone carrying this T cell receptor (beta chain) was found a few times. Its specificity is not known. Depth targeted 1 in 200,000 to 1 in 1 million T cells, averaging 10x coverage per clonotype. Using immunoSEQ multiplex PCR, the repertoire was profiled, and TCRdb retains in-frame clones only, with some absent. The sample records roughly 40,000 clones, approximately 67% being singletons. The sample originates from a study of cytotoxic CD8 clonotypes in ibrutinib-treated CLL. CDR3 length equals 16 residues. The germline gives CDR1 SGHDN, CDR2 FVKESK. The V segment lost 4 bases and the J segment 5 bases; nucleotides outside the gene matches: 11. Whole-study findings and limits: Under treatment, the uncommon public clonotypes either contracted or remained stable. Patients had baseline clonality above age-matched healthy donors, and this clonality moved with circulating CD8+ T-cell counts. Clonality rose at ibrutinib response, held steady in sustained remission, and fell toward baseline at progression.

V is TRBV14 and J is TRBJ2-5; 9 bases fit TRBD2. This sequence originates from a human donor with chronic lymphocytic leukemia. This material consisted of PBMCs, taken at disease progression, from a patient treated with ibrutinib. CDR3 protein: CASSRESGRLWETQYF. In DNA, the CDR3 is TGTGCCAGCAGCCGGGAAAGCGGGAGGTTGTGGGAGACCCAGTACTTC. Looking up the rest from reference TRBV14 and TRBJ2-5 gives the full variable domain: EAGVTQFPSHSVIEKGQTVTLRCDPISGHDNLYWYRRVMGKEIKFLLHFVKESKQDESGMPNNRFLAERTGGTYSTLKVQPAELEDSGVYFCASSRESGRLWETQYFGPGTRLLVL.